A single sample gave rise to the 26 T cell receptor beta chains below, sequenced in a study of blood T cell repertoires in COVID-19. Measured with immunoSEQ multiplex PCR; TCRdb has only the in-frame clones, and not every one. This table holds about 350,000 clones, 87% found once. Sequences were obtained from PBMCs or T cells enriched from blood (not recorded which). The receptors were gathered from a woman aged 25 to 45 who had recovered from COVID-19.

The chain joins TRBV10-2 to TRBJ2-2, with 7 bases matching TRBD1. In germline, CDR1 is WSHSY, CDR2 SAAADI. V lost 2 bases to trimming and J lost 0 bases; unmatched junction nucleotides: 3. This CDR3 contains 16 residues. The CDR3 sequence is CASSEQGTANTGELFF. The CDR3 bases are TGCGCCAGCAGTGAGCAGGGGACAGCGAACACCGGGGAGCTGTTTTTT.

The chain links TRBV6-6 to TRBJ2-7; TRBD2 aligns across 7 bases. V shed 7 bases and J 4 bases; nucleotides not matched to a gene: 7. The CDR3 contains 13 residues. Germline V gene lookup returns CDR1 MNHNY and CDR2 SVGAGI (reference sequence). This CDR3 reads CASTSGGGYEQYF. DNA for the CDR3: TGTGCCAGCACCTCGGGGGGAGGGTACGAGCAGTACTTC.

The gene calls are TRBV7-2 and TRBJ2-1; the match to TRBD2 covers 7 bases. Germline CDR1 is SGHTA and CDR2 is FQGNSA. CDR3 size: 15 residues. V shed 0 bases and J 4 bases; nucleotides not matched to a gene: 3. The CDR3 loop reads CASSLATGGYNEQFF. In nucleotides, the CDR3 is TGTGCCAGCAGCTTAGCGACGGGGGGATACAATGAGCAGTTCTTC.

This clone was seen a few times. The chain is built from TRBV5-1 and TRBJ1-1; TRBD1 is a possible D gene (6 bases). This CDR3 contains 14 residues. V shed 0 bases and J shed 4 bases, with 10 bases lying between them. Germline-derived CDR1 and CDR2 are SGHRS and YFSETQ. In DNA form, the CDR3 reads TGCGCCAGCAGCTTGGAACAGGGCTTCACTGAAGCTTTCTTT. Translated, it gives CASSLEQGFTEAFF. Combining the CDR3 with reference TRBV5-1 and TRBJ1-1 gives the whole variable domain KAGVTQTPRYLIKTRGQQVTLSCSPISGHRSVSWYQQTPGQGLQFLFEYFSETQRNKGNFPGRFSGRQFSNSRSEMNVSTLELGDSALYLCASSLEQGFTEAFFGQGTRLTVV.

The V call is TRBV28, the J call TRBJ1-5; D might be TRBD1 (6 bases). V lost 6 bases and J 7 bases, leaving 16 bases between the germline ends. The CDR3 runs to 14 residues. CDR1 and CDR2 from the germline V gene are MDHEN and SYDVKM. The CDR3 DNA sequence: TGTGCCAGCAGGTACAGGGTCTTGGGGCAGCCCCAGCATTTT. Amino acid sequence: CASRYRVLGQPQHF.

This clone was seen only once. The gene calls are TRBV11-2 and TRBJ2-3; D not certain. V dropped 0 bases and J dropped 3 bases, with 16 bases sitting between them. This CDR3 is built from 17 residues. Germline V gives CDR1 SGHAT, CDR2 FQNNGV. The CDR3 loop is CASSLDWVSAATDTQYF. The CDR3 DNA sequence: TGTGCCAGCAGCTTAGATTGGGTCTCCGCGGCTACAGATACGCAGTATTTT.

The chain joins TRBV28 to TRBJ1-6; 10 nucleotides match TRBD1. Germline V gene sequence: CDR1 MDHEN, CDR2 SYDVKM. The CDR3 is made up of 16 amino acids. The J segment lost 5 bases and the V segment lost 2 bases, leaving 3 bases of the junction unmatched. CDR3 sequence reads: CASSLPGTGDNSPLHF. The CDR3 coding sequence is TGTGCCAGCAGTTTACCCGGGACAGGGGATAATTCACCCCTCCACTTT.

This rearrangement joins TRBV19 to TRBJ1-1; TRBD1 might be the D (6 bases). There are 15 residues in the CDR3. V lost 2 bases to trimming and J lost 0 bases, with 10 bases between them. Germline loops: CDR1 LNHDA, CDR2 SQIVND (reference sequence). CDR3 nucleotide sequence: TGTGCCAGTAGTATATTTCAGGGGTTGAACACTGAAGCTTTCTTT. Its protein product is CASSIFQGLNTEAFF.

This sequence joins TRBV5-6 and TRBJ1-3, with TRBD1 matching 8 bases. The ends lost 2 bases at V and 7 bases at J; junction bases unmatched: 11. CDR3 length equals 16 residues. Germline loops: CDR1 SGHDT, CDR2 YYEEEE. Here the CDR3 reads CASSFWTGLEPNTIYF. In nucleotides, the CDR3 is TGTGCCAGCAGCTTTTGGACAGGGCTCGAGCCGAACACCATATATTTT.

Only one count was recorded for this clone. This chain joins TRBV15 and TRBJ2-7; 9 nucleotides align to TRBD1. The CDR3 runs to 12 residues. CDR1 is LNHNV, CDR2 YYDKDF, per germline (reference sequence). J gave up 6 bases and V 7 bases, and 4 bases lay outside the gene matches. The CDR3 DNA follows: TGTGCCACCACCAAGGACAGGGGCGAGCAGTACTTC. It yields the protein CATTKDRGEQYF.

CDR3 coding DNA: TGTGCCAGCAATCTGATAGACAGAGCTAACTATGGCTACACCTTC. Its translation is CASNLIDRANYGYTF. V usage is TRBV5-6 and J usage is TRBJ1-2, with D tentatively TRBD1 (5 bases). Trimming stripped 6 bases from V and 0 bases from J, with 15 bases between. CDR1 SGHDT and CDR2 YYEEEE come from the germline V gene. CDR3 length equals 15 residues.

The chain has TRBV5-1 and TRBJ1-2; no firm D call. The V and J ends lost 5 bases and 2 bases respectively, with 10 bases between them. CDR3 length: 13 amino acids. Germline-derived CDR1 and CDR2 are SGHRS and YFSETQ. CDR3 residues: CASREAENYGYTF. The CDR3 nucleotides read TGCGCCAGCAGGGAGGCAGAAAACTATGGCTACACCTTC.

The V and J genes are TRBV7-2 and TRBJ1-1; D not resolved. The CDR3 spans 16 residues. Trimming cost V 1 base and J 1 base, with 13 bases left between them. The germline V gene encodes CDR1 SGHTA and CDR2 FQGNSA. The CDR3 sequence: CASSLGPVRGNTEAFF. In nucleotides, the CDR3 is TGTGCCAGCAGCTTAGGACCGGTTCGGGGGAACACTGAAGCTTTCTTT.

V usage is TRBV5-1 and J usage is TRBJ2-2, with a tentative D call TRBD1 (6 bases). CDR3 length: 15 residues. In germline, CDR1 is SGHRS, CDR2 YFSETQ. Between the trimmed V and J ends, which lost 5 bases and 3 bases, there was a span of 14 bases. The CDR3, as DNA: TGCGCCAGCAGTAAGGACAGACCTGACACCGGGGAGCTGTTTTTT. This translates into CASSKDRPDTGELFF.

This chain links TRBV28 with TRBJ1-5; D uncertain. The CDR3 covers 12 residues. Trimming pared 3 bases from V and 3 bases from J, leaving 3 bases between. Germline CDR1 and CDR2: MDHEN and SYDVKM. The CDR3 nucleotides read TGTGCCAGCAGTTTCATCAATCAGCCCCAGCATTTT. Translation: CASSFINQPQHF.

The rearrangement uses TRBV4-1 and TRBJ1-5; D is perhaps TRBD1 (6 bases). The V gene's germline CDR1 is MGHRA and CDR2 YSYEKL. Trimming left V 0 bases short and J 3 bases short, with 15 bases between. There are 17 residues in the CDR3. DNA for the CDR3: TGCGCCAGCAGCCAAGATTTCCCCTCAGGGGCCAATCAGCCCCAGCATTTT. Its protein product is CASSQDFPSGANQPQHF.

This chain connects TRBV5-8 to TRBJ2-7; possibly TRBD2 for D (6 bases). Germline CDR1 reads SGHTS; CDR2 reads YDEGEE. The CDR3 spans 13 residues. V dropped 7 bases and J dropped 4 bases, with 15 bases sitting between them. The CDR3: CASPRDSRYEQYF. CDR3 nucleotides: TGTGCCAGCCCCAGGGACTCTAGGTACGAGCAGTACTTC.

The V call is TRBV6-5, the J call TRBJ2-7; D call uncertain. V lost 2 bases to trimming and J lost 6 bases, with 11 bases between them. CDR1 MNHEY and CDR2 SVGAGI come from the germline V gene. This CDR3 is built from 13 residues. The CDR3 spells CASSYNPPLEQYF. The CDR3 DNA follows: TGTGCCAGCAGTTACAATCCCCCCCTCGAGCAGTACTTC.

This clone has a handful of counts. The J gene is TRBJ2-2, the V gene TRBV5-1; D possibly corresponds to TRBD1 (6 bases). The germline V gene has CDR1 SGHRS and CDR2 YFSETQ. This CDR3 comprises 15 residues. V was cut by 4 bases and J by 1 base, with 11 bases left in between. The CDR3, as DNA: TGCGCCAGCAGCATCGCGACAGGGAACACCGGGGAGCTGTTTTTT. As protein: CASSIATGNTGELFF.

The DNA for the CDR3 is TGTGCCAGCAGTTACTCGGAGGGAAACACTGAAGCTTTCTTT. Translation: CASSYSEGNTEAFF. The V call is TRBV6-6, the J call TRBJ1-1; D ambiguous. Trimming cost V 0 bases and J 2 bases, with 7 bases left between them. This CDR3 is 14 amino acids long. Per germline, CDR1 MNHNY and CDR2 SVGAGI (reference sequence).

The chain couples TRBV19 to TRBJ1-2; the D is unclear. Germline V gives CDR1 LNHDA, CDR2 SQIVND (reference sequence). CDR3 length equals 13 residues. Trimming stripped 5 bases from V and 4 bases from J, with 11 bases between. The CDR3 coding sequence is TGTGCCAGTAGTTCCCAAGCGATCTATGGCTACACCTTC. It yields the protein CASSSQAIYGYTF.

The chain carries TRBV15 and TRBJ2-7, with TRBD2 matching over 13 bases. Trimming took 0 bases from V and 3 from J; bases not matched to a gene: 8. Germline values: CDR1 LNHNV, CDR2 YYDKDF (reference sequence). This CDR3 has 18 amino acids. The CDR3 loop is CATSRDPRLAGGIYEQYF. CDR3 coding DNA: TGTGCCACCAGCAGAGATCCAAGACTAGCGGGGGGAATCTACGAGCAGTACTTC.

The rearrangement links TRBV2 to TRBJ1-4; 7 nucleotides line up with TRBD1. The CDR3 has 14 residues. The germline CDR1 and CDR2 sequences are SNHLY and FYNNEI. V shed 5 bases, J shed 8 bases, and the junction held 8 bases outside the gene matches. CDR3 loop: CASSRGLQGEKLFF. Written as DNA, the CDR3 is TGTGCCAGCAGTAGGGGGCTTCAGGGGGAAAAACTGTTTTTT.

This chain uses TRBV7-6 with TRBJ2-3; 10 nucleotides match TRBD1. The CDR3 has 15 residues. Germline V gives CDR1 SGHVS, CDR2 FNYEAQ. V dropped 5 bases and J dropped 4; count of bases not matched to a gene: 6. The chain's CDR3 is CASSPRQGASDTQYF. CDR3 nucleotide sequence: TGTGCCAGCAGCCCTAGACAGGGGGCGTCAGATACGCAGTATTTT.

The chain is built from TRBV12-3 or TRBV12-4 and TRBJ1-2; D may be TRBD1 (5 bases). The V and J ends lost 2 bases and 2 bases respectively, with 6 bases between them. The CDR3 runs 13 residues. Here the CDR3 DNA reads TGTGCCAGCAGTTTACCAGGGAACTATGGCTACACCTTC. Its translation: CASSLPGNYGYTF.

The CDR3 bases are TGTGCCATCAGTGACGGGGGGGCAACTAATGAAAAACTGTTTTTT. It specifies CAISDGGATNEKLFF. The rearrangement links TRBV10-3 to TRBJ1-4, with TRBD1 as a possible D gene (5 bases). Germline CDR1 is ENHRY and CDR2 is SYGVKD. The CDR3 totals 15 residues. The V and J ends lost 3 bases and 0 bases respectively, with 8 bases between them.